These 17 T cell receptor beta chains came from one sample sequenced in a study of early T cells in non-severe SARS-CoV-2 infection. One entry per CDR3 protein results from TCRdb running MiXCR on the 5' RACE reads. Found here are some 62,000 distinct CDR3 sequences, 7% to 10% of them singletons; the top ten hold around an eighth. The specimen comprised whole blood, sampled at baseline. These receptors all stem from an adult who was a healthcare worker with PCR-confirmed SARS-CoV-2 infection or an uninfected control (not recorded which).

This clonotype was counted many times. The genes are TRBV7-9 and TRBJ1-1, with TRBD1 identical over 7 bases. The CDR3 loop spans 17 amino acids. V shed 5 bases and J 0 bases; nucleotides not matched to a gene: 12. Looked up from germline, CDR1 is SEHNR and CDR2 is FQNEAQ (reference sequence). For the CDR3, the DNA is TGTGCCAGCAGCGGTAGAAAACAGGGGCCGATGAACACTGAAGCTTTCTTT. Translated: CASSGRKQGPMNTEAFF.

Only a few counts were recorded for this clonotype. The rearrangement links TRBV28 to TRBJ1-4; TRBD1 aligns across 7 bases. From germline, CDR1 is MDHEN and CDR2 SYDVKM. The CDR3 totals 13 residues. After removal of 8 bases from V and 7 bases from J, the junction contained 7 bases not matched to a gene. For the CDR3, the DNA is TGTGCCAGCGGAACAGGGGTTCGTGAAAAACTGTTTTTT. It translates to CASGTGVREKLFF.

This clonotype was counted many times. The chain has TRBV3-1 and TRBJ1-2, with D uncertain. V was trimmed by 0 bases and J by 8 bases, leaving 7 bases between them. The CDR3 totals 12 residues. Germline assignment: CDR1 LGHDT and CDR2 YNNKEL (reference sequence). Written as DNA, the CDR3 is TGTGCCAGCAGCCAAGAACGGAGGGGCTACACCTTC. Translation gives CASSQERRGYTF.

In this sample, this clonotype turned up many times. The J gene is TRBJ1-4, the V gene TRBV7-2; the match to TRBD1 covers 7 bases. Trimming at V came to 5 bases and at J to 8 bases, leaving 11 bases not matched to a gene. CDR1 and CDR2 from the germline V gene are SGHTA and FQGNSA. The CDR3 loop spans 15 amino acids. CDR3 nucleotide sequence: TGTGCCAGCAGCCCAGGGGACAGCTTGGGCGAAAAACTGTTTTTT. It codes for CASSPGDSLGEKLFF.

This clonotype was counted a few times. The chain has TRBV30 and TRBJ2-7; 9 bases match TRBD1. The length of the CDR3 is 14 residues. The V segment lost 7 bases and the J segment 0 bases; nucleotides outside the gene matches: 7. CDR1 GTSNPN and CDR2 SVGIG come from the germline V gene (reference sequence). CDR3 sequence: CAFTWDRVSYEQYF. The CDR3 DNA sequence: TGTGCCTTTACCTGGGACAGGGTCTCCTACGAGCAGTACTTC.

This clonotype was counted at least ten times. J is TRBJ1-4 and V is TRBV2; D is uncertain. The CDR3 runs 14 residues. Germline assignment: CDR1 SNHLY and CDR2 FYNNEI. With 7 bases removed from V and 7 bases from J, the gap between germline ends came to 16 bases. The CDR3 sequence: CASKSGWEFEKLFF. Written as DNA, the CDR3 is TGTGCCAGCAAGTCCGGGTGGGAATTTGAAAAACTGTTTTTT. The whole variable domain, remainder taken from reference TRBV2 and TRBJ1-4, is EPEVTQTPSHQVTQMGQEVILRCVPISNHLYFYWYRQILGQKVEFLVSFYNNEISEKSEIFDDQFSVERPDGSNFTLKIRSTKLEDSAMYFCASKSGWEFEKLFFGSGTQLSVL.

The chain has TRBV5-4 and TRBJ2-2; perhaps TRBD2 as D (6 bases). V gave up 5 bases and J gave up 1 base, with 18 bases separating them. CDR3 length: 17 residues. CDR1 SGHNT and CDR2 YYREEE come from the germline V gene (reference sequence). The CDR3 sequence: CASSLGGLAQNTGELFF. The CDR3, as DNA: TGTGCCAGCAGTCTGGGGGGTCTAGCGCAGAACACCGGGGAGCTGTTTTTT. The variable domain in full, with the rest retrieved from reference TRBV5-4 and TRBJ2-2, is ETGVTQSPTHLIKTRGQQVTLRCSSQSGHNTVSWYQQALGQGPQFIFQYYREEENGRGNFPPRFSGLQFPNYSSELNVNALELDDSALYLCASSLGGLAQNTGELFFGEGSRLTVL.

This clonotype was picked up many times. The chain couples TRBV7-3 to TRBJ2-7, with a weak D call TRBD2 (5 bases). V dropped 3 bases and J dropped 3 bases, with 15 bases sitting between them. The CDR3 is made up of 15 amino acids. From germline, CDR1 is SGHTA and CDR2 FQGTGA. In nucleotides, the CDR3 is TGTGCCAGCAGCTTGTGGGCTAGCCACGTCTACGAGCAGTACTTC. It is translated as CASSLWASHVYEQYF.

The genes are TRBV7-3 and TRBJ2-7; no clear D gene. Germline values: CDR1 SGHTA, CDR2 FQGTGA. V lost 4 bases, J lost 2 bases, and 6 bases lay in between. There are 12 residues in the CDR3. The CDR3 sequence: CASSSGAYEQYF. In DNA form, the CDR3 reads TGTGCCAGCAGCTCCGGAGCCTACGAGCAGTACTTC.

This clonotype came up a few times. The J gene is TRBJ2-7, the V gene TRBV20-1; the match to TRBD1 covers 8 bases. Germline CDR1 DFQATT, CDR2 SNEGSKA (reference sequence). Trimming took 3 bases from V and 0 from J; bases not matched to a gene: 10. CDR3 size: 16 residues. CDR3 in amino acids: CSASGWGQGASYEQYF. In DNA form, the CDR3 reads TGCAGTGCTAGTGGATGGGGGCAGGGGGCCTCCTACGAGCAGTACTTC.

In this sample, this clonotype turned up a few times. The V gene is TRBV5-1, the J gene TRBJ2-3; 11 nucleotides agree with TRBD2. Germline values: CDR1 SGHRS, CDR2 YFSETQ. The CDR3 runs to 16 residues. V was pared by 4 bases and J by 6 bases, with 10 bases of the junction left unmatched. The CDR3 region has the DNA TGCGCCAGCAGCCTCGAGGGTCGGACTAGCGGGGATACGCAGTATTTT. It translates to CASSLEGRTSGDTQYF.

This clonotype was seen only a few times. This sequence joins TRBV3-1 and TRBJ1-2; no reliable D call. This CDR3 contains 15 residues. CDR1 and CDR2 from the germline V gene are LGHDT and YNNKEL (reference sequence). V was pared by 1 base and J by 6 bases, with 15 bases between. The DNA of the CDR3 is TGTGCCAGCAGCCAAGCCGCGGCAGCCGGGAATGGCTACACCTTC. Protein product: CASSQAAAAGNGYTF.

This clonotype occurred a few times. The rearrangement uses TRBV2 and TRBJ1-4, with D possibly being TRBD1 (6 bases). Germline-derived CDR1 and CDR2 are SNHLY and FYNNEI. The CDR3 is 16 residues long. V was cut by 6 bases and J by 7 bases, with 21 bases left in between. The CDR3 sequence: CASSLRGRAASEKLFF. The DNA of the CDR3 is TGTGCCAGCAGCCTCAGGGGACGTGCCGCGAGTGAAAAACTGTTTTTT.

This clonotype has just a few counts. CDR3 protein: CASSPPGAQNTEAFF. CDR3 nucleotides: TGTGCCAGCTCACCACCGGGCGCACAGAACACTGAAGCTTTCTTT. J is TRBJ1-1 and V is TRBV18; D call uncertain. V lost 0 bases, J lost 1 base, and 9 bases lay in between. CDR3 length: 15 amino acids. CDR1 is KGHSH, CDR2 LQKENI, per germline.

This clonotype was picked up a small number of times. This sequence joins TRBV19 and TRBJ1-2; TRBD1 matches 8 bases. The CDR3 spans 16 residues. Germline CDR1 and CDR2: LNHDA and SQIVND (reference sequence). J gave up 0 bases and V 3 bases, and 6 bases lay outside the gene matches. CDR3: CASSIRPGQANYGYTF. For the CDR3, the DNA is TGTGCCAGTAGTATCCGACCGGGACAGGCTAACTATGGCTACACCTTC.

The chain has TRBV20-1 and TRBJ2-1; 14 bases align to TRBD2. The CDR3 is made up of 14 amino acids. Germline trimming cut 6 bases from V and 8 bases from J; bases unmatched to any gene: 6. From germline, CDR1 is DFQATT and CDR2 SNEGSKA (reference sequence). The CDR3 DNA reads as TGCAGTGCCACGAGGACTAGCGGGAGGTATGAGCAGTTCTTC. Translating gives CSATRTSGRYEQFF.

This clonotype was recorded many times. The rearrangement links TRBV29-1 to TRBJ2-7; TRBD1 aligns across 10 bases. CDR1 and CDR2 from the germline V gene are SQVTM and ANQGSEA. The J segment lost 3 bases and the V segment lost 6 bases, leaving 8 bases of the junction unmatched. This CDR3 comprises 14 residues. This CDR3 is CSVILTGGRYEQYF. CDR3 bases: TGCAGCGTCATCCTGACAGGGGGCCGCTACGAGCAGTACTTC.